This passage covers 28 T cell receptor beta chains from one sample sequenced in a study of a mutant IDH1 vaccine in newly diagnosed glioma. As for time point: baseline, week 1 (first vaccination visit). The treatment was: pre-vaccination baseline after standard-of-care therapy. The assay was immunoSEQ multiplex PCR, and TCRdb's table has in-frame clones only and misses some. The data show roughly 19,000 clones, approximately 85% seen once. The starting material was PBMCs, obtained from a glioma patient treated with radiotherapy, temozolomide or both. The source of these receptors is a man aged 35 to 55 with glioma.

J is TRBJ1-5 and V is TRBV5-1, with a tentative D call TRBD1 (5 bases). The CDR3 totals 16 residues. In germline, CDR1 is SGHRS, CDR2 YFSETQ. Trimming left V 0 bases short and J 2 bases short, with 12 bases between. Here the CDR3 DNA reads TGCGCCAGCAGCTTGGAGGGGATGGTGGGCAATCAGCCCCAGCATTTT. This encodes CASSLEGMVGNQPQHF.

The chain recombines TRBV30 with TRBJ1-2; TRBD1 might be the D (6 bases). V shed 3 bases and J shed 4 bases, with 12 bases lying between them. This CDR3 comprises 13 residues. CDR1 and CDR2 (germline): GTSNPN, SVGIG (reference sequence). CDR3 in amino acids: CAWSPGDGYGYTF. The DNA of the CDR3 is TGTGCCTGGAGCCCAGGGGACGGCTATGGCTACACCTTC. The complete variable domain, with remaining parts taken from reference TRBV30 and TRBJ1-2, reads SQTIHQWPATLVQPVGSPLSLECTVEGTSNPNLYWYRQAAGRGLQLLFYSVGIGQISSEVPQNLSASRPQDRQFILSSKKLLLSDSGFYLCAWSPGDGYGYTFGSGTRLTVV.

This sequence joins TRBV29-1 and TRBJ2-2, with D perhaps TRBD1 (5 bases). CDR1 is SQVTM, CDR2 ANQGSEA, per germline. This CDR3 is 13 amino acids long. V shed 5 bases and J shed 0 bases, with 7 bases lying between them. The CDR3 here is CSVQGTNTGELFF. The CDR3, as DNA: TGCAGCGTTCAGGGAACGAACACCGGGGAGCTGTTTTTT.

This rearrangement joins TRBV4-3 to TRBJ2-5; 12 bases fit TRBD2. Germline CDR1 is LGHNA and CDR2 is YSLEER. V lost 0 bases to trimming and J lost 5 bases; unmatched junction nucleotides: 13. The CDR3 runs 19 residues. This CDR3 is CASSQDLLAGGSWWETQYF. In nucleotides, the CDR3 is TGCGCCAGCAGCCAAGATCTGCTAGCGGGGGGGTCCTGGTGGGAGACCCAGTACTTC.

This chain uses TRBV2 with TRBJ1-2; 9 nucleotides agree with TRBD1. Trimming took 2 bases from V and 6 from J; bases not matched to a gene: 7. Germline CDR1 is SNHLY and CDR2 is FYNNEI. CDR3 length equals 15 residues. In nucleotides, the CDR3 is TGTGCCAGCAGTGAAACGACAGGGGGTATTGATGGCTACACCTTC. As protein: CASSETTGGIDGYTF.

CDR3: CASRYSENTEAFF. The CDR3, as DNA: TGTGCCAGCAGGTACAGCGAGAACACTGAAGCTTTCTTT. The genes are TRBV2 and TRBJ1-1; the D is unclear. The CDR3 consists of 13 residues. The V end lost 6 bases, the J end lost 1 base, and 9 bases lay between the germline ends. From germline, CDR1 is SNHLY and CDR2 FYNNEI. The full variable domain, rest sourced from reference TRBV2 and TRBJ1-1, is EPEVTQTPSHQVTQMGQEVILRCVPISNHLYFYWYRQILGQKVEFLVSFYNNEISEKSEIFDDQFSVERPDGSNFTLKIRSTKLEDSAMYFCASRYSENTEAFFGQGTRLTVV.

The chain joins TRBV4-1 to TRBJ2-7; 8 positions agree with TRBD1. The CDR3 is made up of 17 amino acids. V gave up 0 bases and J gave up 3 bases; unmatched junction bases: 10. Germline CDR1 MGHRA, CDR2 YSYEKL. Written as DNA, the CDR3 is TGCGCCAGCAGCCAAGATCCACCGACAGGGGAAGGCTACGAGCAGTACTTC. As protein: CASSQDPPTGEGYEQYF.

This chain connects TRBV7-9 to TRBJ2-7; D uncertain. The V and J ends lost 3 bases and 8 bases respectively, with 11 bases between them. The CDR3 contains 12 residues. Germline CDR1 reads SEHNR; CDR2 reads FQNEAQ (reference sequence). The CDR3 DNA reads as TGTGCCAGCAGCTTGGAACGGAGTAAGCAGTACTTC. Its translation: CASSLERSKQYF. The variable domain in full, with the rest retrieved from reference TRBV7-9 and TRBJ2-7, is DTGVSQNPRHKITKRGQNVTFRCDPISEHNRLYWYRQTLGQGPEFLTYFQNEAQLEKSRLLSDRFSAERPKGSFSTLEIQRTEQGDSAMYLCASSLERSKQYFGPGTRLTVT.

The sample holds a few counts of this clone. The chain carries TRBV7-2 and TRBJ1-1; D possibly corresponds to TRBD1 (6 bases). V lost 1 base to trimming and J lost 0 bases, with 12 bases between them. Looked up from germline, CDR1 is SGHTA and CDR2 is FQGNSA. The CDR3 spans 16 residues. CDR3 nucleotides: TGTGCCAGCAGCTTAGTCGGGGGGCGCTTGAACACTGAAGCTTTCTTT. Its translation is CASSLVGGRLNTEAFF.

This clone showed up just a few times. V is TRBV18 and J is TRBJ2-5, with TRBD2 identical over 7 bases. Per germline, CDR1 KGHSH and CDR2 LQKENI. This CDR3 region has 14 residues. J lost 3 bases, V lost 3 bases, and 4 bases had no gene match. The CDR3 sequence: CASSPQRGEETQYF. Written as DNA, the CDR3 is TGTGCCAGCTCACCTCAACGGGGGGAAGAGACCCAGTACTTC.

The table lists this clone with a few counts. V is TRBV6-5 and J is TRBJ1-1, with no clear D. Deletions cut 0 bases from V and 3 bases from J, with 8 bases between. The CDR3 runs to 14 residues. Germline V gene sequence: CDR1 MNHEY, CDR2 SVGAGI. CDR3 bases: TGTGCCAGCAGTTACTCGAACAGTGACACTGAAGCTTTCTTT. Protein: CASSYSNSDTEAFF.

The chain uses TRBV4-2 and TRBJ2-3, with 7 bases lining up with TRBD1. J lost 7 bases, V lost 0 bases, and 4 bases had no gene match. Germline V CDR1 and CDR2: LGHNA, YNFKEQ. The CDR3 covers 14 residues. CDR3 amino acids: CASSQEVTGHTQYF. CDR3 bases: TGTGCCAGCAGCCAAGAAGTGACAGGGCATACGCAGTATTTT.

The rearrangement uses TRBV5-1 and TRBJ2-4; 9 positions match TRBD1. The junction had 14 bases not matched to a gene; V was cut back by 4 bases and J by 0 bases. The CDR3 loop spans 19 amino acids. CDR1 is SGHRS and CDR2 is YFSETQ in the germline V gene. CDR3 sequence (DNA): TGCGCCAGCAGCCAGTCGGACAGGGGCGGTAATCTAGCCAAAAACATTCAGTACTTC. Its protein product is CASSQSDRGGNLAKNIQYF. The entire variable domain, with the rest obtained from reference TRBV5-1 and TRBJ2-4, is as follows: KAGVTQTPRYLIKTRGQQVTLSCSPISGHRSVSWYQQTPGQGLQFLFEYFSETQRNKGNFPGRFSGRQFSNSRSEMNVSTLELGDSALYLCASSQSDRGGNLAKNIQYFGAGTRLSVL.

The chain has TRBV6-1 and TRBJ2-7; 9 nucleotides match TRBD1. The CDR3 consists of 14 residues. The trim removed 7 bases at V and 2 bases at J, leaving 6 bases unmatched. The germline CDR1 and CDR2 sequences are MNHNS and SASEGT. The CDR3 DNA reads TGTGCCAGCAACCACCGGGACAGGGCCTACGAGCAGTACGTC. Protein product: CASNHRDRAYEQYV.

CDR3 sequence (DNA): TGTGCCAGTTCGCACTACTCAGCCACTGAAGCTTTCTTT. This codes for CASSHYSATEAFF. This chain joins TRBV28 and TRBJ1-1; D is uncertain. Germline V gives CDR1 MDHEN, CDR2 SYDVKM. Trimming stripped 9 bases from V and 4 bases from J, with 15 bases between. The CDR3 runs to 13 residues.

This chain uses TRBV15 with TRBJ1-1, with TRBD1 identical over 7 bases. Germline V CDR1 and CDR2: LNHNV, YYDKDF (reference sequence). The CDR3 loop spans 15 amino acids. V shed 2 bases and J 4 bases; nucleotides not matched to a gene: 7. In DNA form, the CDR3 reads TGTGCCACCAGCAGACCAGGGGGTTACGGCACTGAAGCTTTCTTT. This gives the protein CATSRPGGYGTEAFF.

The chain couples TRBV5-3 to TRBJ1-5; D is unresolved. TRBV5-3 is noted as an ORF with a role that remains uncertain. Trimming stripped 0 bases from V and 6 bases from J, with 1 base between. The CDR3 has 11 amino acids. CDR3 loop: CARSLAQPQHF. DNA for the CDR3: TGTGCCAGAAGCTTGGCTCAGCCCCAGCATTTT.

The J gene is TRBJ2-5, the V gene TRBV6-1; 7 nucleotides match TRBD2. The length of the CDR3 is 15 residues. The V segment lost 5 bases and the J segment 5 bases; nucleotides outside the gene matches: 11. CDR1 MNHNS and CDR2 SASEGT come from the germline V gene. CDR3 DNA: TGTGCCAGCAGTCAAACCCTGGCGGGGGAGGAGACCCAGTACTTC. Translated, it gives CASSQTLAGEETQYF.

The J gene is TRBJ2-1, the V gene TRBV7-9; possibly TRBD2 for D (5 bases). CDR1 and CDR2 (germline): SEHNR, FQNEAQ (reference sequence). V was trimmed by 3 bases and J by 7 bases, leaving 10 bases between them. The CDR3 loop spans 13 amino acids. For the CDR3, the DNA is TGTGCCAGCAGCTTCGTTTCGGGGAATGAGCAGTTCTTC. It encodes CASSFVSGNEQFF.

The chain combines TRBV28 with TRBJ1-5; D gene uncertain. Germline CDR1 MDHEN, CDR2 SYDVKM. Trimming removed 4 bases at V and 3 bases at J, with 10 bases between. This CDR3 has 14 amino acids. The CDR3 protein is CASSSSVNNQPQHF. The CDR3 DNA follows: TGTGCCAGCAGTTCCAGTGTTAACAATCAGCCCCAGCATTTT.

This rearrangement joins TRBV30 to TRBJ1-2; possibly TRBD1 for D (5 bases). Trimming took off 3 bases at V and 8 bases at J, with 16 bases between the two ends. CDR3 length equals 13 residues. Germline V lookup: CDR1 GTSNPN, CDR2 SVGIG (reference sequence). CDR3 DNA: TGTGCCTGGAGAGCCGGGACTTGGGGCGGCTACACCTTC. Amino acids: CAWRAGTWGGYTF.

The chain employs TRBV7-9 and TRBJ1-5; D remains unclear. CDR3 length: 12 amino acids. V gave up 2 bases and J gave up 7 bases, with 6 bases separating them. Germline V CDR1 and CDR2: SEHNR, FQNEAQ (reference sequence). This CDR3 is CASSLSSQPQHF. In DNA form, the CDR3 reads TGTGCCAGCAGCTTAAGTTCCCAGCCCCAGCATTTT.

DNA for the CDR3: TGTGCCAGCAGCCCATGGACAGGGAGGGCTGAAGCTTTCTTT. This codes for CASSPWTGRAEAFF. V usage is TRBV25-1 and J usage is TRBJ1-1; TRBD1 agrees at 8 bases. The germline gives CDR1 MGHDK, CDR2 SYGVNS. The CDR3 spans 14 residues. J was trimmed by 6 bases and V by 6 bases; bases with no gene match: 9.

The genes are TRBV6-5 and TRBJ1-3, with 10 bases lining up with TRBD1. There are 15 residues in the CDR3. Germline V gene lookup returns CDR1 MNHEY and CDR2 SVGAGI. Unmatched junction bases numbered 3, after V lost 5 bases and J lost 2 bases. The CDR3 reads CASSPDRGPGNTIYF. CDR3 DNA sequence: TGTGCCAGCAGTCCTGACAGGGGGCCTGGAAACACCATATATTTT.

V is TRBV6-1 and J is TRBJ2-3; 8 nucleotides agree with TRBD1. Germline assignment: CDR1 MNHNS and CDR2 SASEGT. After removal of 4 bases from V and 4 bases from J, the junction contained 7 bases not matched to a gene. The CDR3 is 15 residues long. CDR3 nucleotide sequence: TGTGCCAGCAGTGGCGGACAGGGTTGGGCAGATACGCAGTATTTT. Amino acid sequence: CASSGGQGWADTQYF.

In this sample, this clone turned up once. The chain links TRBV5-6 to TRBJ2-5; the D is unclear. This CDR3 has 11 residues. The V end lost 3 bases, the J end lost 0 bases, and 0 bases lay between the germline ends. In germline, CDR1 is SGHDT, CDR2 YYEEEE. CDR3: CASSYQETQYF. The CDR3 region has the DNA TGTGCCAGCAGCTACCAAGAGACCCAGTACTTC.

Only one count was recorded for this clone. The J gene is TRBJ1-2, the V gene TRBV5-1; 8 bases are shared with TRBD1. CDR1 and CDR2 from the germline V gene are SGHRS and YFSETQ. Trimming cost V 4 bases and J 2 bases; bases outside gene matches: 13. This CDR3 has 17 residues. CDR3 amino acids: CASSPQGAQTTNYGYTF. The DNA for the CDR3 is TGCGCCAGCAGCCCTCAGGGGGCGCAGACGACCAACTATGGCTACACCTTC.

The chain uses TRBV5-6 and TRBJ2-4; tentative D call: TRBD2 (6 bases). With 4 bases removed from V and 1 base from J, the gap between germline ends came to 18 bases. The germline V gene has CDR1 SGHDT and CDR2 YYEEEE. This CDR3 is 17 amino acids long. CDR3: CASSRVAGRDAKNIQYF. In DNA, the CDR3 is TGTGCCAGCAGCAGGGTTGCGGGGCGGGACGCCAAAAACATTCAGTACTTC.